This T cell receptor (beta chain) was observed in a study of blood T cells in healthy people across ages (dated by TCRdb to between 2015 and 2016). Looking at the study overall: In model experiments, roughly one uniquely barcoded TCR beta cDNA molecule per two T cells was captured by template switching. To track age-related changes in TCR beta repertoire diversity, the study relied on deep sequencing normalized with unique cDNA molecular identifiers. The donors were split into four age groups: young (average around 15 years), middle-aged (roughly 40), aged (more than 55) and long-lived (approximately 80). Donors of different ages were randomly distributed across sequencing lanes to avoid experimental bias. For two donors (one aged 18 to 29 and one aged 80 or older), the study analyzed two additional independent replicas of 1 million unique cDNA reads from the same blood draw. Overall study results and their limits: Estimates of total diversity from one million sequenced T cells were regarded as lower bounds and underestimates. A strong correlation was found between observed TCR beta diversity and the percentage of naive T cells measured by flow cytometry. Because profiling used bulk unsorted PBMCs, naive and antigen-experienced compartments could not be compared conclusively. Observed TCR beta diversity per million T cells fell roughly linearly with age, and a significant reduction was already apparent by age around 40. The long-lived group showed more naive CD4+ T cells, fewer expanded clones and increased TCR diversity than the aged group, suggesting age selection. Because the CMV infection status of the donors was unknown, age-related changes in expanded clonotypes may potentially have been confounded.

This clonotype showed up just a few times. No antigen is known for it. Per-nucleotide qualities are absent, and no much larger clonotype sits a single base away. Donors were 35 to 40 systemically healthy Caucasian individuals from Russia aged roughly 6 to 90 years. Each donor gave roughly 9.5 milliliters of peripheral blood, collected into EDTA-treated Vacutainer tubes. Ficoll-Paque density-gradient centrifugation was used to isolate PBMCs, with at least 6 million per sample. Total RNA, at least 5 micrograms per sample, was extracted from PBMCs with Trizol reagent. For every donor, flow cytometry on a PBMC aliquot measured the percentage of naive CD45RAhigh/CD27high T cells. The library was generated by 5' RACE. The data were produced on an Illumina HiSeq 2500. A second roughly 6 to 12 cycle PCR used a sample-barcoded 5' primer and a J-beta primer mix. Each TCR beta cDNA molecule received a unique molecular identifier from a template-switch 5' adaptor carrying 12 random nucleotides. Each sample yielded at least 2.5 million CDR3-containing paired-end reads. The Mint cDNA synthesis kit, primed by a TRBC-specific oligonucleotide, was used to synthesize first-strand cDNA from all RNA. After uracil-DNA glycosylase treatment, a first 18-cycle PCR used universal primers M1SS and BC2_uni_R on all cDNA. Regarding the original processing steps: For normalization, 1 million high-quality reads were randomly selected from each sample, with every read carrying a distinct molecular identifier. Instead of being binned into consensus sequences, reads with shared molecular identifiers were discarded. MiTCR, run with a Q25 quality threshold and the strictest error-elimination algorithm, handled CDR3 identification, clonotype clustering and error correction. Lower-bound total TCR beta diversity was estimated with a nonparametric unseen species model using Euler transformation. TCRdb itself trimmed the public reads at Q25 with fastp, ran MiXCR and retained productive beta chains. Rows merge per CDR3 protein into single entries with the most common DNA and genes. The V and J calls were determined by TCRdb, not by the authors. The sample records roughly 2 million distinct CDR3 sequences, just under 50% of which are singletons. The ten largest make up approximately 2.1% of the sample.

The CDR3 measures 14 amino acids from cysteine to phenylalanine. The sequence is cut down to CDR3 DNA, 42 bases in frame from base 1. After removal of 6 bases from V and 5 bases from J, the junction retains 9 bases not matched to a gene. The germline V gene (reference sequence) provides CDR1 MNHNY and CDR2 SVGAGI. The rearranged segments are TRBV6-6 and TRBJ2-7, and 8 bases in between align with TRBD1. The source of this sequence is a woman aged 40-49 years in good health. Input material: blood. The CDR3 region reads CASRSPDRGNEQYF. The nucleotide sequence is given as TGTGCCAGCAGATCCCCAGACAGGGGCAACGAGCAGTACTTC.